Given below is one T cell receptor (beta chain) in context. What it recognizes is unknown. Libraries were prepared by immunoSEQ multiplex PCR; TCRdb keeps only in-frame clonotypes and omits some of them. Here the sample spans 40,000 to 55,000 clones, 90% to 95% being singletons. This sample was included in a study of cytomegalovirus exposure and HLA in healthy donors. Study information: The 90 to 150 validation repertoires used a platform that matched the one used for the approximately 610 first-cohort repertoires, as a later analysis reported. Broader study findings: Through in vitro validation, three CMV-associated chains were shown to be specific for CMV antigens.

Donors came from a validation cohort of 90 to 150 subjects, distinct from the first 666-subject cohort. This CDR3 contains 15 residues. Looked up from germline, CDR1 is MNHEY and CDR2 is SVGAGI. Trimming stripped 0 bases from V and 4 bases from J, with 12 bases between. The chain couples TRBV6-5 to TRBJ1-2; tentatively, D is TRBD1 (5 bases). The receptor was isolated from a woman aged 18 to 35 in good health and CMV-seronegative. Material: PBMCs. The CDR3 coding sequence is TGTGCCAGCAGTTACTCGACAGCGGGACTCTATGGCTACACCTTC. Protein: CASSYSTAGLYGYTF.